This T cell receptor (beta chain) was profiled in a study of T cell repertoires in cytomegalovirus infection. A remark on this clonotype: Antigen specificity is unknown.

The CDR3 totals 13 residues. Germline loops: CDR1 SGHAT, CDR2 FQNNGV. V lost 2 bases and J lost 6, with 8 bases in between. TCRdb recomputed calls from the reads with MiXCR, one row per CDR3 protein. The sample lists around 570,000 distinct CDR3 sequences; roughly 43% were seen once. The TCR sequence derives from a human donor in good health (CMV status not recorded). Some clones in this sample may be carry-over from other donors' samples. This chain joins TRBV11-2 and TRBJ1-3; D call uncertain. The sample was cultured PBMCs, taken from culture after CMV antigen stimulation. CDR3 in amino acids: CASSLRNLNTIYF. CDR3 DNA: TGTGCCAGCAGCTTACGTAACCTAAACACCATATATTTT.